These T cell receptor beta chains were read from a single sample in a study of PD-L1 blockade in urothelial cancer. Here immunoSEQ multiplex PCR was the method, and the copy in TCRdb shows in-frame clones only, minus some. The sample contains under 85,000 clones, more than 85% of which appear only once. The sample here was PBMCs, taken around atezolizumab (anti-PD-L1) treatment. These receptors came from a woman of 80 years or more with urothelial cancer. Both conserved end residues are part of each CDR3.

v_call | cdr3_aa
TRBV27 | CASSLVSANTGELFF
TRBV7-3 | CASSLDSATNEKLFF
TRBV5-1 | CASSSTGQETQYF
TRBV7-9 | CASSPQGESYGYTF
TRBV6-6 | CASRRDSGGGYTF
TRBV19 | CASTPVKGVAGANVLTF
TRBV2 | CASSERTVMDQPQHF
TRBV6-1 | CASSTAGMNTEAFF
TRBV30 | CAWTGDHTEAFF
TRBV4-1 | CASSPTSRDRGRGYGYTF
TRBV27 | CASSRLAPQNTGELFF